These 28 T cell receptor beta chains share one sample of origin, sequenced in a study of blood T cell repertoires in COVID-19. Assay used: immunoSEQ multiplex PCR; TCRdb lists only in-frame clones, some missing. Here the sample spans 75,000 to 90,000 clones, roughly nine tenths being singletons. The sequencing input was peripheral blood. Receptors were obtained from a woman in her fifties or sixties in a cohort sampled during active COVID-19.

This clone came up once. The gene calls are TRBV11-1 and TRBJ2-3, with 11 bases matching TRBD1. Germline CDR1 and CDR2: SGHAT and FQDESV (reference sequence). This CDR3 has 17 residues. With V trimmed by 0 bases and J by 4 bases, 6 bases remained unmatched. The CDR3 loop is CASSLAMGQGVSDTQYF. The CDR3 DNA follows: TGTGCCAGCAGCTTAGCGATGGGACAGGGGGTATCAGATACGCAGTATTTT.

This clone was seen a few times. This chain links TRBV7-8 with TRBJ2-1, with TRBD2 matching 13 bases. The CDR3 totals 19 residues. The trim removed 1 base at V and 5 bases at J, leaving 11 bases unmatched. CDR1 and CDR2 (germline): SGHVS, FQNEAQ. The CDR3 sequence is CASSLGVTSGRAVHNEQFF. CDR3 nucleotide sequence: TGTGCCAGCAGCTTAGGGGTCACTAGCGGGAGGGCCGTCCACAATGAGCAGTTCTTC.

This chain connects TRBV7-6 to TRBJ2-1; 9 bases align to TRBD1. In germline, CDR1 is SGHVS, CDR2 FNYEAQ. The CDR3 sequence is 16 residues long. V lost 5 bases to trimming and J lost 1 base; unmatched junction nucleotides: 6. CDR3 in amino acids: CASSHAGTGSYNEQFF. In nucleotides, the CDR3 is TGTGCCAGCAGCCACGCGGGGACAGGGTCCTACAATGAGCAGTTCTTC.

This chain joins TRBV9 and TRBJ2-1; 8 bases are a match to TRBD1. With 3 bases clipped from V and 9 bases from J, the junction kept 5 bases outside the gene matches. Germline V gene data show CDR1 as SGDLS and CDR2 as YYNGEE. This CDR3 spans 13 amino acids. The CDR3 nucleotides are TGTGCCAGCAGCGGCGGGACAGGAGGTGAGCAGTTCTTC. This encodes CASSGGTGGEQFF.

Here the CDR3 reads CASSEWRSGDPWTEQYF. CDR3 coding DNA: TGTGCCAGCAGTGAATGGAGGTCGGGAGATCCTTGGACGGAGCAGTACTTC. The chain carries TRBV25-1 and TRBJ2-7, with D possibly TRBD2 on 6 matching bases. This CDR3 has 17 residues. Trimming shortened V by 1 base and J by 7 bases, and 23 bases separated the two germline ends. From germline, CDR1 is MGHDK and CDR2 SYGVNS.

The V call is TRBV11-2, the J call TRBJ2-1, with D perhaps matching TRBD1 (5 bases). Trimming removed 0 bases at V and 15 bases at J, with 15 bases between. This CDR3 contains 13 residues. In germline, CDR1 is SGHAT, CDR2 FQNNGV. CDR3 region: CASSLDLAAQGFF. The CDR3 nucleotides are TGTGCCAGCAGCTTAGATTTAGCAGCTCAGGGGTTCTTC.

The rearrangement links TRBV28 to TRBJ2-1; D not resolved. CDR3 length: 14 residues. V lost 3 bases to trimming and J lost 0 bases, with 6 bases between them. Germline V gene lookup returns CDR1 MDHEN and CDR2 SYDVKM. The CDR3 region has the DNA TGTGCCAGCAGTTTGCCTAGCTCCTACAATGAGCAGTTCTTC. This encodes CASSLPSSYNEQFF.

J is TRBJ2-7 and V is TRBV6-5; maybe TRBD2 (5 bases). Per the germline V gene, CDR1 is MNHEY and CDR2 is SVGAGI. Trimming stripped 0 bases from V and 3 bases from J, with 15 bases between. This CDR3 region has 16 residues. CDR3: CASSYSTGSNGYEQYF. DNA of the CDR3: TGTGCCAGCAGTTACTCGACGGGGAGTAATGGCTACGAGCAGTACTTC.

V gene TRBV24-1 combines with J gene TRBJ2-1; TRBD2 aligns across 7 bases. Germline V gene data show CDR1 as KGHDR and CDR2 as SFDVKD. The CDR3 contains 17 residues. After removal of 6 bases from V and 7 bases from J, the junction contained 17 bases not matched to a gene. The CDR3 DNA follows: TGTGCCACCAGTCACCTCAACGGCGGGAGCAAGCGGAATGAGCAGTTCTTC. Translating it yields CATSHLNGGSKRNEQFF.

The rearrangement uses TRBV6-6 and TRBJ2-1; D perhaps matches TRBD1 (7 bases). This CDR3 contains 15 residues. Trimming shortened V by 6 bases and J by 0 bases, and 12 bases separated the two germline ends. Looked up from germline, CDR1 is MNHNY and CDR2 is SVGAGI (reference sequence). The CDR3: CASSPGGSSYNEQFF. CDR3 DNA sequence: TGTGCCAGCAGCCCAGGGGGGAGCTCCTACAATGAGCAGTTCTTC.

The genes are TRBV2 and TRBJ2-1; 7 bases agree with TRBD1. Germline CDR1 reads SNHLY; CDR2 reads FYNNEI. With 1 base clipped from V and 5 bases from J, the junction kept 8 bases outside the gene matches. This CDR3 has 16 residues. The chain's CDR3 is CASSEDGQVVNNEQFF. The CDR3 coding sequence is TGTGCCAGCAGTGAAGATGGACAGGTAGTAAACAATGAGCAGTTCTTC.

The chain joins TRBV5-6 to TRBJ2-3, with D possibly TRBD2 on 5 matching bases. CDR1 and CDR2 from the germline V gene are SGHDT and YYEEEE. The germline V and J ends were trimmed by 4 bases and 1 base, with 13 bases remaining between them. The CDR3 consists of 15 residues. CDR3 amino acids: CASSDYAVGTDTQYF. For the CDR3, the DNA is TGTGCCAGCAGCGACTACGCAGTCGGCACAGATACGCAGTATTTT.

The chain joins TRBV6-2 or TRBV6-3 to TRBJ1-1, with no clear D. V was trimmed by 5 bases and J by 0 bases, leaving 16 bases between them. Germline CDR1 reads MNHEY; CDR2 reads SVGEGT. The CDR3 has 16 amino acids. The CDR3 spells CASSPREGWVNTEAFF. CDR3 in DNA: TGTGCCAGCAGTCCCCGGGAGGGCTGGGTGAACACTGAAGCTTTCTTT.

V gene TRBV5-8 combines with J gene TRBJ2-1; 8 bases line up with TRBD2. The CDR3 covers 17 residues. CDR1 and CDR2 (germline): SGHTS, YDEGEE. V dropped 1 base and J dropped 2; count of bases not matched to a gene: 8. CDR3 nucleotides: TGTGCCAGCAGCTTGAACGGGGGGGCTGGAGCCTACAATGAGCAGTTCTTC. This codes for CASSLNGGAGAYNEQFF.

The V gene is TRBV13, the J gene TRBJ2-2, with D possibly being TRBD2 (6 bases). Looked up from germline, CDR1 is PRHDT and CDR2 is FYEKMQ (reference sequence). This CDR3 contains 14 residues. Trimming removed 0 bases from V and 6 bases from J, with 8 bases in between. CDR3 nucleotide sequence: TGTGCCAGCAGCTTAGGGGGCGGGGCCGGGGAGCTGTTTTTT. It translates to CASSLGGGAGELFF. Filled out from reference TRBV13 and TRBJ2-2, the complete variable domain reads AAGVIQSPRHLIKEKRETATLKCYPIPRHDTVYWYQQGPGQDPQFLISFYEKMQSDKGSIPDRFSAQQFSDYHSELNMSSLELGDSALYFCASSLGGGAGELFFGEGSRLTVL.

The rearrangement uses TRBV11-2 and TRBJ1-2; the match to TRBD1 covers 9 bases. CDR3 length: 16 amino acids. Losses at the gene ends were 1 base for V and 4 bases for J; bases not matched to a gene: 7. Germline V CDR1 and CDR2: SGHAT, FQNNGV. CDR3 sequence (DNA): TGTGCCAGCAGCTTAGCCTCGGGACAGGGACTCTATGGCTACACCTTC. It translates to CASSLASGQGLYGYTF.

The rearrangement links TRBV3-1 (or the pseudogene TRBV3-2) to TRBJ1-6; tentatively, D is TRBD1 (5 bases). The V end lost 1 base, the J end lost 8 bases, and 9 bases lay between the germline ends. The CDR3 has 14 amino acids. Germline V CDR1 and CDR2: LGHDT, YNNKEL (reference sequence). CDR3 residues: CASSQAQGDSPLHF. The CDR3 DNA sequence: TGTGCCAGCAGCCAAGCGCAGGGCGATTCACCCCTCCACTTT.

The chain uses TRBV7-8 and TRBJ1-6; 10 bases agree with TRBD1. The CDR3 is 14 residues long. Unmatched junction bases numbered 5, after V lost 8 bases and J lost 7 bases. Per germline, CDR1 SGHVS and CDR2 FQNEAQ. As DNA, the CDR3 is TGTGCCAGCCAGGGGACAGGGGTCAATTCACCCCTCCACTTT. Its translation: CASQGTGVNSPLHF.

V is TRBV7-3 and J is TRBJ1-1, with 9 bases that match TRBD1. The CDR3 spans 15 residues. The V gene's germline CDR1 is SGHTA and CDR2 FQGTGA. V gave up 5 bases and J gave up 2 bases; unmatched junction bases: 6. The CDR3, as DNA: TGTGCCAGCAGCCGTACAGGGGGCGCAAACACTGAAGCTTTCTTT. Residues: CASSRTGGANTEAFF.

This clone turned up a few times. The V call is TRBV11-3, the J call TRBJ1-1; 8 bases match TRBD1. The CDR3 contains 15 residues. The germline gives CDR1 SGHNT, CDR2 YENEEA. J was trimmed by 1 base and V by 3 bases; bases with no gene match: 4. The CDR3 sequence is CASSLPGTGNTEAFF. CDR3 in DNA: TGTGCCAGCAGCTTGCCCGGGACAGGGAACACTGAAGCTTTCTTT.

The V gene is TRBV11-3, the J gene TRBJ2-2; possibly TRBD2 for D (6 bases). The V gene lost 5 bases and the J gene lost 4 bases, with 11 bases spanning the gap. Germline V CDR1 and CDR2: SGHNT, YENEEA. The CDR3 sequence is 14 residues long. CDR3: CASSTGLLTGELFF. CDR3 in DNA: TGTGCCAGCAGCACAGGACTACTCACCGGGGAGCTGTTTTTT.

The chain links TRBV27 to TRBJ2-7; 12 nucleotides match TRBD2. Trimming removed 8 bases from V and 2 bases from J; junction bases left unmatched: 7. Germline V gene data show CDR1 as MNHEY and CDR2 as SMNVEV (reference sequence). CDR3 size: 15 residues. This CDR3 reads CASRGLAGGTYEQYF. For the CDR3, the DNA is TGTGCCAGCCGGGGGCTAGCGGGAGGGACCTACGAGCAGTACTTC.

The chain is built from TRBV4-1 and TRBJ2-3, with 9 positions matching TRBD2. The CDR3 runs to 17 residues. Germline lookup yields CDR1 MGHRA and CDR2 YSYEKL. The V segment lost 5 bases and the J segment 2 bases; nucleotides outside the gene matches: 11. The CDR3 region has the DNA TGCGCCAGCAGCTCAAGGAGGGCTAGCGGGAACACAGATACGCAGTATTTT. It yields the protein CASSSRRASGNTDTQYF.

This clone was observed a single time. The V and J genes are TRBV4-1 and TRBJ2-7; tentatively, D is TRBD2 (5 bases). Germline CDR1 reads MGHRA; CDR2 reads YSYEKL. CDR3 size: 16 residues. V was pared by 1 base and J by 0 bases, with 13 bases between. CDR3 nucleotides: TGCGCCAGCAGCCAAGTTTTTAGCGCTGACTCCTACGAGCAGTACTTC. It codes for CASSQVFSADSYEQYF.

This chain's CDR3 is CASSRGQSTDTQYF. The DNA for the CDR3 is TGTGCCAGCAGCCGGGGACAGAGCACAGATACGCAGTATTTT. V gene TRBV7-3 combines with J gene TRBJ2-3; 7 bases agree with TRBD1. Looked up from germline, CDR1 is SGHTA and CDR2 is FQGTGA. The junction had 2 bases not matched to a gene; V was cut back by 5 bases and J by 0 bases. The CDR3 length is 14 residues. The full variable domain, in which reference TRBV7-3 and TRBJ2-3 provide the parts outside the CDR3, is GAGVSQTPSNKVTEKGKYVELRCDPISGHTALYWYRQSLGQGPEFLIYFQGTGAADDSGLPNDRFFAVRPEGSVSTLKIQRTERGDSAVYLCASSRGQSTDTQYFGPGTRLTVL.

The chain recombines TRBV5-1 with TRBJ2-7, with D maybe TRBD1 (5 bases). CDR3 length: 12 amino acids. Germline V lookup: CDR1 SGHRS, CDR2 YFSETQ. Trimming shortened V by 4 bases and J by 3 bases, and 8 bases separated the two germline ends. The CDR3 nucleotides are TGCGCCAGCAGCCCCCAGGGCTACGAGCAGTACTTC. Translating it yields CASSPQGYEQYF.

The chain combines TRBV2 with TRBJ1-1; tentative D call: TRBD1 (6 bases). V lost 0 bases and J 4 bases, leaving 12 bases between the germline ends. CDR1 and CDR2 from the germline V gene are SNHLY and FYNNEI. The CDR3 contains 15 residues. CDR3 sequence: CASSEAGRGSTEAFF. CDR3 coding DNA: TGTGCCAGCAGTGAAGCAGGCAGGGGATCCACTGAAGCTTTCTTT. Combining the CDR3 with reference TRBV2 and TRBJ1-1 gives the whole variable domain EPEVTQTPSHQVTQMGQEVILRCVPISNHLYFYWYRQILGQKVEFLVSFYNNEISEKSEIFDDQFSVERPDGSNFTLKIRSTKLEDSAMYFCASSEAGRGSTEAFFGQGTRLTVV.

This chain uses TRBV19 with TRBJ2-1, with 9 bases identical to TRBD2. CDR1 and CDR2 from the germline V gene are LNHDA and SQIVND (reference sequence). After removal of 0 bases from V and 4 bases from J, the junction contained 13 bases not matched to a gene. The CDR3 spans 19 residues. The CDR3, as DNA: TGTGCCAGTAGTATAGATCTTGGGTCTGGGCTAGCGGGATACAATGAGCAGTTCTTC. Protein sequence: CASSIDLGSGLAGYNEQFF.